This T cell receptor beta chain was captured by sequencing in a study of PD-L1 blockade in urothelial cancer. V was shortened by 2 bases and J by 9 bases, with 17 bases between the two germline ends. Germline V gives CDR1 MNHEY, CDR2 SVGAGI. The CDR3 is made up of 15 amino acids. Assay: immunoSEQ multiplex PCR; the TCRdb copy retains only in-frame clones and omits some. This repertoire shows some 25,000 clones, approximately 88% found once; its top ten account for approximately 9.9%. The TCR originated in a man between 65 and 85 years old with urothelial cancer. The source material was PBMCs, sampled around atezolizumab (anti-PD-L1) treatment. The rearrangement uses TRBV6-5 and TRBJ2-1; no clear D gene. The CDR3 region has the DNA TGTGCCAGCAGTTACGGTCTGCCTAGTAATGGTGAGCAGTTCTTC. It codes for CASSYGLPSNGEQFF.